This entry lists 8 T cell receptor beta chains sequenced from one sample in a study of radiotherapy plus CTLA-4 blockade in lung cancer. The method was immunoSEQ multiplex PCR; TCRdb's version includes in-frame clones alone and lacks a portion of them. The table lists approximately 69,000 clones, around 82% of them singletons. The source was peripheral blood, collected from a patient treated with radiotherapy plus ipilimumab. These TCRs come from a human donor with non-small cell lung cancer who had a complete response to radiotherapy plus ipilimumab.

V is TRBV5-1 and J is TRBJ1-6; 8 bases line up with TRBD1. The ends lost 1 base at V and 8 bases at J; junction bases unmatched: 2. CDR1 and CDR2 from the germline V gene are SGHRS and YFSETQ. The CDR3 is 14 residues long. CDR3 DNA: TGCGCCAGCAGCTTGACAGGGGGTTATTCACCCCTCCACTTT. Amino acids: CASSLTGGYSPLHF.

In its sample, this clone was seen once. This sequence joins TRBV6-5 and TRBJ2-5; D unresolved. V lost 0 bases to trimming and J lost 5 bases, with 7 bases between them. Germline-derived CDR1 and CDR2 are MNHEY and SVGAGI. The CDR3 sequence is 13 residues long. For the CDR3, the DNA is TGTGCCAGCAGTTACTCGAGGTGGGAGACCCAGTACTTC. Residues: CASSYSRWETQYF.

This chain connects TRBV5-1 to TRBJ1-1, with D perhaps TRBD1 (6 bases). The V end was cut by 4 bases, the J end by 4 bases, with 20 bases between. Germline V lookup: CDR1 SGHRS, CDR2 YFSETQ. CDR3 length: 16 amino acids. The DNA of the CDR3 is TGCGCCAGCAGCCTTAACAACAGGGATTCGGGCACTGAAGCTTTCTTT. It specifies CASSLNNRDSGTEAFF.

The CDR3 DNA follows: TGTGCCAGCAGGCAACAGTTGAGGCATAGGCAATACTCCTACGAGCAGTACGTC. Encoded protein: CASRQQLRHRQYSYEQYV. The rearrangement joins TRBV9 to TRBJ2-7, with no clear D. Germline values: CDR1 SGDLS, CDR2 YYNGEE. V lost 5 bases, J lost 0 bases, and 24 bases lay in between. This CDR3 comprises 18 residues.

In DNA, the CDR3 is TGTGCCAGCAGTGAATATTCTTCAGCGCAGTACTTC. Its protein product is CASSEYSSAQYF. The V and J genes are TRBV2 and TRBJ2-7; D not certain. In germline, CDR1 is SNHLY, CDR2 FYNNEI. Trimming shortened V by 2 bases and J by 9 bases, and 11 bases separated the two germline ends. The CDR3 has 12 amino acids.

The chain combines TRBV2 with TRBJ2-3; D uncertain. The CDR3 consists of 15 residues. The V and J ends lost 4 bases and 2 bases respectively, with 13 bases between them. Germline lookup yields CDR1 SNHLY and CDR2 FYNNEI. CDR3 nucleotides: TGTGCCAGCAGTGGGGTAGAAGCTCACACAGATACGCAGTATTTT. Its protein product is CASSGVEAHTDTQYF. The full variable domain, in which reference TRBV2 and TRBJ2-3 provide the parts outside the CDR3, is EPEVTQTPSHQVTQMGQEVILRCVPISNHLYFYWYRQILGQKVEFLVSFYNNEISEKSEIFDDQFSVERPDGSNFTLKIRSTKLEDSAMYFCASSGVEAHTDTQYFGPGTRLTVL.

The chain links TRBV10-3 to TRBJ1-2; possibly TRBD1 for D (5 bases). V lost 10 bases to trimming and J lost 0 bases, with 18 bases between them. This CDR3 region has 15 residues. Germline assignment: CDR1 ENHRY and CDR2 SYGVKD. The CDR3 DNA follows: TGTGCCACCGGGGACTGGACGGTAGCTAACTATGGCTACACCTTC. Translation: CATGDWTVANYGYTF.

This rearrangement joins TRBV5-6 to TRBJ1-2; D is possibly TRBD1 (6 bases). This CDR3 comprises 12 residues. V was cut by 2 bases and J by 11 bases, with 13 bases left in between. CDR1 is SGHDT, CDR2 YYEEEE, per germline. CDR3 bases: TGTGCCAGCAGCTTTTTGGGGGCGAAATACACCTTC. It yields the protein CASSFLGAKYTF.